This T cell receptor beta chain was documented in a study of blood T cell repertoires in COVID-19. Study overall: COVID-19 samples from acute and convalescent phases originated in the United States, Italy and Spain. T cells, B-cell-depleted T cells, or PBMCs supplied cDNA or gDNA.

The CDR3 is 15 residues long. Germline V lookup: CDR1 ENHRY, CDR2 SYGVKD. V gave up 0 bases and J gave up 3 bases; unmatched junction bases: 5. In the original analysis: Cell counts per sample came from amplifying reference gene primers. Sequencing was performed with immunoSEQ multiplex PCR; in TCRdb, only in-frame clones are kept and a portion is missing. D and trimming were read from the DNA, whereas the V and J calls and clone size are those reported in that table. This table has around 140,000 clones, around 88% appearing once. This clone was picked up a small number of times. The specimen sequenced was peripheral blood. The rearrangement uses TRBV10-3 and TRBJ2-7; the match to TRBD1 covers 7 bases. The sequence was obtained from a man aged 50-60 years with acute or convalescent COVID-19. The CDR3 region is CAISESETGFYEQYF. The CDR3 DNA sequence: TGTGCCATCAGTGAGTCAGAGACAGGGTTCTACGAGCAGTACTTC.